These T cell receptor beta chains were read from a single sample in a study of T cells in Graves' hyperthyroidism and ophthalmopathy. TCRdb reprocessed the multiplex PCR reads with MiXCR, giving one entry per CDR3 protein. The sample holds roughly 800,000 distinct CDR3 sequences, 38% seen once. Material for sequencing was blood. The source is a man aged 18 to 35 with Graves' hyperthyroidism. Both conserved end residues are part of each CDR3. The D gene is left open where the match is weak.

d_call,cdr3_length,v_call,j_call,cdr3_aa
-,16,TRBV7-2,TRBJ2-5,CASSLVTSRSQETQYF
-,15,TRBV9,TRBJ1-6,CASSPRGSYNSPLHF
-,14,TRBV20-1,TRBJ2-3,CSAFRGGGTDTQYF
-,15,TRBV7-6,TRBJ1-3,CASGLDEGPGNTIYF
-,15,TRBV15,TRBJ2-3,CATSRVDKGGTVQYF
TRBD2,15,TRBV5-1,TRBJ2-7,CASSLEGTNSYEQYF
-,11,TRBV29-1,TRBJ2-7,CSVEDLYEQYF
-,14,TRBV12-3/TRBV12-4,TRBJ1-2,CASSTETGGNGYTF
-,15,TRBV4-2,TRBJ1-6,CASSQDPGKGSPLHF
TRBD1,15,TRBV15,TRBJ1-5,CATSTGQGSNQPQHF
-,15,TRBV14,TRBJ2-7,CASSQEGDWNYEQYF
-,13,TRBV10-3,TRBJ1-2,CAAGLDRSYGYTF
TRBD2,15,TRBV7-4,TRBJ2-5,CASSLWRGEQETQYF
-,12,TRBV2,TRBJ1-1,CASSELGAGAFF
-,13,TRBV12-3/TRBV12-4,TRBJ1-1,CASSFSGNTEAFF
-,13,TRBV2,TRBJ1-1,CASRSSLKTEAFF
-,13,TRBV14,TRBJ2-5,CASSPITGETQYF
-,14,TRBV19,TRBJ1-1,CANRSIGGRTEAFF
TRBD1,16,TRBV2,TRBJ2-7,CASSPRQGATIHGQYF
TRBD2,15,TRBV19,TRBJ2-5,CASSMSSGVQETQYF
-,14,TRBV20-1,TRBJ1-2,CSATQAGANYGYTF
-,15,TRBV7-9,TRBJ1-1,CASSLQAYRNTEAFF
TRBD2,17,TRBV2,TRBJ2-5,CASSEEFSGAYQETQYF
-,16,TRBV9,TRBJ2-5,CASSVEVTLRTETQHF
TRBD2,18,TRBV12-3/TRBV12-4,TRBJ2-5,CASSLKLAGDKSQETQYF
-,12,TRBV13,TRBJ2-5,CASSLSAETQYF
-,13,TRBV2,TRBJ2-7,CASRRTVYYEQYF
TRBD2,14,TRBV29-1,TRBJ2-2,CSVEKAGGPGELFF